The 31 T cell receptor beta chains listed next were all sequenced from one sample in a study of CD8 T cells in acute hepatitis C reinfection. The time point was: naive CD8 control sorted from an acute-time-point sample. The protocol was immunoSEQ multiplex PCR, while the TCRdb copy is restricted to in-frame clones and leaves out a portion. The data hold about 38,000 clones, with about 87% observed a single time. The material sequenced was naive CD8+ T cells from PBMCs. These receptors originate from a man aged 25 to 40 with chronic hepatitis C.

This chain links TRBV9 with TRBJ1-1, with D perhaps TRBD1 (6 bases). Trimming pared 4 bases from V and 2 bases from J, leaving 15 bases between. The CDR3 has 15 amino acids. CDR1 SGDLS and CDR2 YYNGEE come from the germline V gene. The CDR3 protein is CASSKGTTTNTEAFF. The CDR3 nucleotides are TGTGCCAGCAGCAAGGGGACAACTACCAACACTGAAGCTTTCTTT. The full variable domain, completed using reference TRBV9 and TRBJ1-1, is DSGVTQTPKHLITATGQRVTLRCSPRSGDLSVYWYQQSLDQGLQFLIQYYNGEERAKGNILERFSAQQFPDLHSELNLSSLELGDSALYFCASSKGTTTNTEAFFGQGTRLTVV.

The rearrangement joins TRBV28 to TRBJ2-1; D is ambiguous. This CDR3 has 12 residues. The V gene lost 1 base and the J gene lost 9 bases, with 7 bases spanning the gap. Per germline, CDR1 MDHEN and CDR2 SYDVKM. In nucleotides, the CDR3 is TGTGCCAGCAGTTTATCGGCGATTGAGCAGTTCTTC. It is translated as CASSLSAIEQFF.

The CDR3 sequence is CAGAGDTDTQYF. Here the CDR3 DNA reads TGTGCCGGTGCGGGGGACACAGATACGCAGTATTTT. The chain recombines TRBV6-6 with TRBJ2-3, with 7 bases aligning to TRBD2. Germline V CDR1 and CDR2: MNHNY, SVGAGI (reference sequence). V gave up 11 bases and J gave up 2 bases; unmatched junction bases: 4. The CDR3 has 12 amino acids.

V gene TRBV27 combines with J gene TRBJ2-2; weak D call: TRBD2 (7 bases). Germline V lookup: CDR1 MNHEY, CDR2 SMNVEV (reference sequence). There are 16 residues in the CDR3. The V end lost 3 bases, the J end lost 7 bases, and 18 bases lay between the germline ends. The CDR3 protein is CASSLSGTIGGGELFF. CDR3 DNA sequence: TGTGCCAGCAGTTTGTCCGGGACTATAGGGGGCGGGGAGCTGTTTTTT.

The gene calls are TRBV7-9 and TRBJ2-1, with 9 bases that match TRBD1. The germline gives CDR1 SEHNR, CDR2 FQNEAQ (reference sequence). V shed 1 base and J 5 bases; nucleotides not matched to a gene: 6. CDR3 length equals 16 residues. The CDR3 region is CASSLGPRTGDNEQFF. The CDR3 DNA reads TGTGCCAGCAGCTTAGGCCCTCGGACAGGGGACAATGAGCAGTTCTTC.

The chain is built from TRBV25-1 and TRBJ2-2; no definite D call. Trimming left V 1 base short and J 2 bases short, with 5 bases between. This CDR3 spans 14 amino acids. The germline CDR1 and CDR2 sequences are MGHDK and SYGVNS. The CDR3 spells CASSEWRNTGELFF. The CDR3 DNA follows: TGTGCCAGCAGTGAATGGAGAAACACCGGGGAGCTGTTTTTT.

V and J are TRBV13 and TRBJ1-2; 7 nucleotides align to TRBD1. CDR3 length equals 14 residues. The J segment lost 5 bases and the V segment lost 3 bases, leaving 6 bases of the junction unmatched. CDR1 PRHDT and CDR2 FYEKMQ come from the germline V gene (reference sequence). The CDR3 here is CASSLRTGVYGYTF. CDR3 nucleotides: TGTGCCAGCAGCTTGCGGACAGGAGTGTATGGCTACACCTTC.

The chain recombines TRBV7-9 with TRBJ2-5; 8 nucleotides align to TRBD2. The V gene end was trimmed by 5 bases and the J gene end by 3 bases; junction bases not matched to a gene: 2. This CDR3 is 13 amino acids long. Germline V CDR1 and CDR2: SEHNR, FQNEAQ (reference sequence). Written as DNA, the CDR3 is TGTGCCAGCAGCCAGACTAGCGAAGAGACCCAGTACTTC. It encodes CASSQTSEETQYF.

The rearrangement uses TRBV29-1 and TRBJ2-7; D is ambiguous. There are 11 residues in the CDR3. V was trimmed by 5 bases and J by 4 bases, leaving 9 bases between them. CDR1 is SQVTM and CDR2 is ANQGSEA in the germline V gene. CDR3 nucleotides: TGCAGCGTTCCTTGGGGTTACGAGCAGTACTTC. It codes for CSVPWGYEQYF.

The chain uses TRBV27 and TRBJ2-2, with D possibly TRBD1 on 5 matching bases. Germline CDR1 is MNHEY and CDR2 is SMNVEV (reference sequence). This CDR3 is 16 amino acids long. V was pared by 2 bases and J by 7 bases, with 17 bases between. CDR3 sequence: CASSLRGSTLGGELFF. CDR3 bases: TGTGCCAGCAGTTTAAGGGGCTCAACGTTGGGCGGGGAGCTGTTTTTT.

The rearrangement uses TRBV21-1 and TRBJ2-3; whether TRBD2, the table's D call, matches the DNA was not checked. TRBV21-1 is designated a pseudogene. The CDR3 runs 14 residues. CDR3 sequence (DNA): TGTGCCAGGAGGGGAACTAGCGTCACAGATACGCAGTATTTT. Translating it yields CARRGTSVTDTQYF.

In its sample, this clone was seen a few times. The V call is TRBV19, the J call TRBJ1-1; D may be TRBD1 (5 bases). The V and J ends lost 3 bases and 0 bases respectively, with 8 bases between them. The CDR3 length is 14 residues. Germline CDR1 is LNHDA and CDR2 is SQIVND (reference sequence). The DNA for the CDR3 is TGTGCCAGTAGTATGGGGGTTATGAACACTGAAGCTTTCTTT. Encoded protein: CASSMGVMNTEAFF.

This chain connects TRBV7-9 to TRBJ2-3, with D possibly being TRBD2 (6 bases). The V gene lost 4 bases and the J gene lost 2 bases, with 13 bases spanning the gap. CDR1 and CDR2 from the germline V gene are SEHNR and FQNEAQ (reference sequence). This CDR3 has 15 residues. CDR3 in amino acids: CASSSRADYTDTQYF. CDR3 sequence (DNA): TGTGCCAGCAGCTCCAGAGCGGACTACACAGATACGCAGTATTTT.

This sequence joins TRBV19 and TRBJ2-3; D is perhaps TRBD2 (6 bases). Per the germline V gene, CDR1 is LNHDA and CDR2 is SQIVND (reference sequence). V lost 5 bases, J lost 1 base, and 19 bases lay in between. The CDR3 sequence is 17 residues long. CDR3 DNA sequence: TGTGCCAGTAGTCCCCGGTGGAGGGCTTATGGCACAGATACGCAGTATTTT. It translates to CASSPRWRAYGTDTQYF.

The rearrangement uses TRBV27 and TRBJ2-7; 8 nucleotides agree with TRBD1. The CDR3 consists of 16 residues. Germline assignment: CDR1 MNHEY and CDR2 SMNVEV (reference sequence). The J segment lost 0 bases and the V segment lost 4 bases, leaving 8 bases of the junction unmatched. The CDR3 loop is CASSSLTGGSSYEQYF. The CDR3 coding sequence is TGTGCCAGCAGTTCCCTAACAGGGGGTTCCTCCTACGAGCAGTACTTC.

The chain combines TRBV5-6 with TRBJ1-4; TRBD1 is a possible D gene (6 bases). Trimming left V 0 bases short and J 0 bases short, with 12 bases between. The CDR3 is 17 residues long. The germline CDR1 and CDR2 sequences are SGHDT and YYEEEE. CDR3 sequence: CASSLGGQLATNEKLFF. CDR3 nucleotide sequence: TGTGCCAGCAGCTTGGGGGGACAACTTGCAACTAATGAAAAACTGTTTTTT.

The chain recombines TRBV6-6 with TRBJ1-1; TRBD1 is a possible D gene (5 bases). Trimming took 2 bases from V and 8 from J, leaving 15 bases between them. The CDR3 is 14 residues long. The germline CDR1 and CDR2 sequences are MNHNY and SVGAGI (reference sequence). The CDR3 here is CASSYAGSHMEAFF. The CDR3 DNA is TGTGCCAGCAGTTACGCAGGGTCACACATGGAAGCTTTCTTT.

The J gene is TRBJ2-3, the V gene TRBV7-9; 8 bases line up with TRBD2. Germline V CDR1 and CDR2: SEHNR, FQNEAQ (reference sequence). Unmatched junction bases numbered 5, after V lost 7 bases and J lost 2 bases. CDR3 size: 14 residues. In DNA form, the CDR3 reads TGTGCCAGCAATCAACTAGCGGACACAGATACGCAGTATTTT. Protein sequence: CASNQLADTDTQYF.

The CDR3 here is CASSRGGSGTGELFF. The CDR3 bases are TGTGCCAGCAGCAGGGGGGGTAGCGGCACCGGGGAGCTGTTTTTT. J is TRBJ2-2 and V is TRBV9; D possibly corresponds to TRBD2 (7 bases). Trimming stripped 4 bases from V and 4 bases from J, with 14 bases between. The CDR3 sequence is 15 residues long. Germline V gives CDR1 SGDLS, CDR2 YYNGEE.

This clone was seen a few times. This chain uses TRBV7-9 with TRBJ2-2; no clear D gene. Germline V CDR1 and CDR2: SEHNR, FQNEAQ (reference sequence). Trimming shortened V by 5 bases and J by 5 bases, and 3 bases separated the two germline ends. The CDR3 has 11 amino acids. The DNA of the CDR3 is TGTGCCAGCAGCCTAACCGGGGAGCTGTTTTTT. Protein product: CASSLTGELFF.

This clone was detected only once. The genes are TRBV5-5 and TRBJ2-2; 8 positions match TRBD1. The CDR3 runs to 16 residues. With 4 bases clipped from V and 2 bases from J, the junction kept 7 bases outside the gene matches. Germline V lookup: CDR1 SGHKS, CDR2 YYEKEE (reference sequence). The CDR3 DNA sequence: TGTGCCAGCAGCGTCCCCAGGGGGCCCAACACCGGGGAGCTGTTTTTT. This gives the protein CASSVPRGPNTGELFF.

This clone has more than one count but fewer than ten. The rearrangement joins TRBV27 to TRBJ1-5, with 8 bases matching TRBD1. This CDR3 is built from 13 residues. After removal of 2 bases from V and 13 bases from J, the junction contained 7 bases not matched to a gene. The germline V gene encodes CDR1 MNHEY and CDR2 SMNVEV (reference sequence). CDR3: CASSLGTGLGQHF. The CDR3 nucleotides read TGTGCCAGCAGTTTAGGGACAGGCCTGGGGCAGCATTTT.

This chain joins TRBV9 and TRBJ2-1; D remains ambiguous. Germline assignment: CDR1 SGDLS and CDR2 YYNGEE. Trimming left V 1 base short and J 9 bases short, with 8 bases between. CDR3 length: 12 amino acids. CDR3 protein: CASSVPRAEQFF. In DNA form, the CDR3 reads TGTGCCAGCAGCGTACCCCGGGCTGAGCAGTTCTTC.

V gene TRBV6-5 combines with J gene TRBJ1-1; D perhaps matches TRBD1 (5 bases). CDR1 MNHEY and CDR2 SVGAGI come from the germline V gene. This CDR3 spans 14 amino acids. Between the trimmed V and J ends, which lost 2 bases and 4 bases, there was a span of 11 bases. DNA for the CDR3: TGTGCCAGCAGTTACGGGAGCGGGGGCACTGAAGCTTTCTTT. Translated, it gives CASSYGSGGTEAFF.

V usage is TRBV6-5 and J usage is TRBJ1-1; D remains unclear. Trimming left V 5 bases short and J 1 base short, with 5 bases between. This CDR3 is built from 12 residues. Per germline, CDR1 MNHEY and CDR2 SVGAGI. CDR3 protein: CASSAGNTEAFF. The CDR3, as DNA: TGTGCCAGCAGTGCAGGGAACACTGAAGCTTTCTTT.

The rearrangement links TRBV27 to TRBJ1-1; TRBD1 aligns across 7 bases. The germline CDR1 and CDR2 sequences are MNHEY and SMNVEV (reference sequence). The CDR3 spans 16 residues. The V gene end was trimmed by 2 bases and the J gene end by 5 bases; junction bases not matched to a gene: 11. The CDR3 DNA sequence: TGTGCCAGCAGTTTACGGGGGGGGTTACAGGGGACTGAAGCTTTCTTT. It is translated as CASSLRGGLQGTEAFF.

The chain carries TRBV11-2 and TRBJ1-4, with D hard to call. The CDR3 is 14 residues long. Trimming removed 1 base from V and 0 bases from J, with 3 bases in between. Germline values: CDR1 SGHAT, CDR2 FQNNGV. The CDR3 spells CASSLGATNEKLFF. The CDR3 nucleotides are TGTGCCAGCAGCTTAGGGGCAACTAATGAAAAACTGTTTTTT.

The chain joins TRBV2 to TRBJ2-7; D is undetermined. CDR3 size: 11 residues. Germline loops: CDR1 SNHLY, CDR2 FYNNEI. Trimming removed 8 bases from V and 6 bases from J, with 11 bases in between. CDR3: CASLTYSEQYF. CDR3 DNA sequence: TGTGCCAGCCTTACCTACAGCGAGCAGTACTTC.

The chain recombines TRBV5-6 with TRBJ2-1, with D uncertain. Germline V lookup: CDR1 SGHDT, CDR2 YYEEEE. Trimming pared 2 bases from V and 8 bases from J, leaving 11 bases between. There are 13 residues in the CDR3. The CDR3 reads CASSFPLADEQFF. CDR3 nucleotides: TGTGCCAGCAGCTTCCCCCTGGCAGATGAGCAGTTCTTC. Full variable domain (missing parts from reference TRBV5-6 and TRBJ2-1): DAGVTQSPTHLIKTRGQQVTLRCSPKSGHDTVSWYQQALGQGPQFIFQYYEEEERQRGNFPDRFSGHQFPNYSSELNVNALLLGDSALYLCASSFPLADEQFFGPGTRLTVL.

The chain combines TRBV30 with TRBJ1-2; the match to TRBD1 covers 8 bases. V shed 3 bases and J 5 bases; nucleotides not matched to a gene: 11. Germline loops: CDR1 GTSNPN, CDR2 SVGIG (reference sequence). The length of the CDR3 is 15 residues. The CDR3: CAWSPPRTGLYGYTF. The CDR3 DNA reads TGTGCCTGGAGCCCTCCTCGGACAGGGTTATATGGCTACACCTTC.

The chain employs TRBV11-2 and TRBJ2-1, with D unclear. V lost 5 bases to trimming and J lost 6 bases, with 8 bases between them. The CDR3 runs 12 residues. Germline CDR1 SGHAT, CDR2 FQNNGV. The chain's CDR3 is CASSPSPNEQFF. The DNA of the CDR3 is TGTGCCAGCAGCCCCTCCCCCAATGAGCAGTTCTTC.